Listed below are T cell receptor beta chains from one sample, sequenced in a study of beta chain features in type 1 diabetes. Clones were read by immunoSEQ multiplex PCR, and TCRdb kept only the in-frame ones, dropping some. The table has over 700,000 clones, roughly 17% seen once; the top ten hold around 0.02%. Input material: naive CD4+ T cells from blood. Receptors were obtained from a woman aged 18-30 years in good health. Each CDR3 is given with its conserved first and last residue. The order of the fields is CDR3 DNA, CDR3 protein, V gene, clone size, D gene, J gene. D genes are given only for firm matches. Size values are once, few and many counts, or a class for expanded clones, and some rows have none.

DNA: TGTGCCAGCAGCTTAGCGGTCCGGGGAAGTGGCGCCCAGCATTTT
CDR3: CASSLAVRGSGAQHF
V: TRBV7-2
size: .
D: .
J: TRBJ1-5

DNA: TGTGCCAGCAGACAGGGGGCGTTTGGCAATCAGCCCCAGCATTTT
CDR3: CASRQGAFGNQPQHF
V: TRBV28
size: .
D: TRBD1
J: TRBJ1-5

DNA: TGTGCCAGCAGTTTATCCTCAACCGACAGGGTCGGGTACGAGCAGTACTTC
CDR3: CASSLSSTDRVGYEQYF
V: TRBV28
size: .
D: TRBD1
J: TRBJ2-7

DNA: TGTGCCAGCAGTTTGGGGGGACAGGGTGGTGCGGAGCAGTACTTC
CDR3: CASSLGGQGGAEQYF
V: TRBV28
size: .
D: TRBD1
J: TRBJ2-5

DNA: TGTGCCAGCAAAACAGGGGGCGTCACCGGGGAGCTGTTTTTT
CDR3: CASKTGGVTGELFF
V: TRBV6-5
size: .
D: TRBD1
J: TRBJ2-2

DNA: TGCGCCAGCAGCTCCTTCGATCCGGGGTTTGGCGGGGAGCTGTTTTTT
CDR3: CASSSFDPGFGGELFF
V: TRBV5-1
size: .
D: .
J: TRBJ2-2

DNA: TGTGCCAGCAGCTCTACACTAGCGGCGGGGCATACGCAGTATTTT
CDR3: CASSSTLAAGHTQYF
V: TRBV27
size: .
D: TRBD2
J: TRBJ2-3

DNA: TGTGCCAGCAGCTTGGATGGGGAAGAGACCCAGTACTTC
CDR3: CASSLDGEETQYF
V: TRBV5-4
size: .
D: .
J: TRBJ2-5

DNA: TGCGCCAGCAGCTCCGGAAAAAGCACAGATACGCAGTATTTT
CDR3: CASSSGKSTDTQYF
V: TRBV5-1
size: .
D: .
J: TRBJ2-3

DNA: TGTGCCAGCAGTTTAGGCAGGGTCGGCACAGATACGCAGTATTTT
CDR3: CASSLGRVGTDTQYF
V: TRBV28
size: .
D: .
J: TRBJ2-3

DNA: TGTGCCAGCAGTGAAGCAGGGGGCGGTAATGAAAAACTGTTTTTT
CDR3: CASSEAGGGNEKLFF
V: TRBV2
size: few
D: TRBD1
J: TRBJ1-4

DNA: TGTGCCAGCAGCACGACAGGGGGCTCCTACAATGAGCAGTTCTTC
CDR3: CASSTTGGSYNEQFF
V: TRBV9
size: few
D: TRBD1
J: TRBJ2-1

DNA: TGTGCCAGCAGCGTAGACGGGACTAGCGGGAGGGTTGGCACCGGGGAGCTGTTTTTT
CDR3: CASSVDGTSGRVGTGELFF
V: TRBV9
size: few
D: TRBD2
J: TRBJ2-2

DNA: TGCGCCAGCTGGGACAACTCCTACGAGCAGTACTTC
CDR3: CASWDNSYEQYF
V: TRBV5-1
size: .
D: .
J: TRBJ2-7

DNA: TGTGCCAGCAGCCATCGTTTTAGGACTAGGAACACTGAAGCTTTCTTT
CDR3: CASSHRFRTRNTEAFF
V: TRBV7-2
size: .
D: .
J: TRBJ1-1

DNA: TGTGCCAGCAGCCTCGCCCAGGGATATCAGCCCCAGCATTTT
CDR3: CASSLAQGYQPQHF
V: TRBV7-2
size: few
D: .
J: TRBJ1-5

DNA: TGTGCCAGCACATCCGGGACAGGGGATTTCTACGAGCAGTACTTC
CDR3: CASTSGTGDFYEQYF
V: TRBV2
size: .
D: TRBD1
J: TRBJ2-7

DNA: TGTGCCACCAGCAGAGTAGGGGGGTACACCGGGGAGCTGTTTTTT
CDR3: CATSRVGGYTGELFF
V: TRBV15
size: .
D: .
J: TRBJ2-2

DNA: TGTGCCAGCAGCCTCCAGGACTCATCCTACAATGAGCAGTTCTTC
CDR3: CASSLQDSSYNEQFF
V: TRBV14
size: few
D: .
J: TRBJ2-1

DNA: TGTGCCAGCAGCTTAGCCTCGACAGGCTCCACCGGGGAGCTGTTTTTT
CDR3: CASSLASTGSTGELFF
V: TRBV7-2
size: few
D: .
J: TRBJ2-2

DNA: TGTGCCAGCTCCCCAACGGGACAGAACACAGATACGCAGTATTTT
CDR3: CASSPTGQNTDTQYF
V: TRBV18
size: .
D: TRBD1
J: TRBJ2-3

DNA: TGTGCCATCAGTGATTATCCGGGAGACTCAGATACGCAGTATTTT
CDR3: CAISDYPGDSDTQYF
V: TRBV10-3
size: few
D: .
J: TRBJ2-3

DNA: TGTGCCATCGGACAAGGCGCCACCAATGAGCAGTTCTTC
CDR3: CAIGQGATNEQFF
V: TRBV10-3
size: few
D: .
J: TRBJ2-1

DNA: TGTGCCAGCAGCAACAGGGGGCAGGGCACAGATACGCAGTATTTT
CDR3: CASSNRGQGTDTQYF
V: TRBV28
size: .
D: TRBD1
J: TRBJ2-3

DNA: TGTGCCAGCAGCTTCCTCCTAGCGGGAGCCGAGCAGTACTTC
CDR3: CASSFLLAGAEQYF
V: TRBV7-9
size: many
D: TRBD2
J: TRBJ2-7

DNA: TGTGCCAGCAGCTTACCCCTCGCAGATACGCAGTATTTT
CDR3: CASSLPLADTQYF
V: TRBV7-2
size: few
D: .
J: TRBJ2-3

DNA: TGTGCCAGCAGCCTTAGCGGGAGGGCCTTCTTC
CDR3: CASSLSGRAFF
V: TRBV5-4
size: .
D: TRBD2
J: TRBJ2-1

DNA: TGTGCCACCAGCAGAAAACTAGACTACGAGCAGTACTTC
CDR3: CATSRKLDYEQYF
V: TRBV15
size: few
D: .
J: TRBJ2-7

DNA: TGTGCCAGCCACTCACTAGCGGGGGACAATGAGCAGTTCTTC
CDR3: CASHSLAGDNEQFF
V: TRBV11-2
size: few
D: TRBD2
J: TRBJ2-1

DNA: TGTGCCACCAGCAGAGATATATTATACACTGAAGCTTTCTTT
CDR3: CATSRDILYTEAFF
V: TRBV15
size: few
D: .
J: TRBJ1-1

DNA: TGTGCCAGCAGTCCATACAGAAAAACTGAAGCTTTCTTT
CDR3: CASSPYRKTEAFF
V: TRBV25-1
size: few
D: .
J: TRBJ1-1

DNA: TGCGCCAGCAGCCCCGGTGGGGGGCCCTACAATGAGCAGTTCTTC
CDR3: CASSPGGGPYNEQFF
V: TRBV5-1
size: few
D: .
J: TRBJ2-1

DNA: TGTGCCAGCAGTTTAGGAGCGATAGGAAAAAAAAATGAGCAGTTCTTC
CDR3: CASSLGAIGKKNEQFF
V: TRBV28
size: .
D: .
J: TRBJ2-1

DNA: TGCGCGAGCAGCCAAGATCCGTCAACTAGCGGGAGTACAGATACGCAGTATTTT
CDR3: CASSQDPSTSGSTDTQYF
V: TRBV4-3
size: .
D: TRBD2
J: TRBJ2-3

DNA: TGTGCCAGCAGCCAAACAGACCTCCCACTGTTTTTT
CDR3: CASSQTDLPLFF
V: TRBV7-2
size: few
D: .
J: TRBJ1-4

DNA: TGTGCCAGCAGTGAAGTGGCAGGGAATGAGCAGTTCTTC
CDR3: CASSEVAGNEQFF
V: TRBV6-1
size: .
D: .
J: TRBJ2-1

DNA: TGTGCCAGCAGCCCCCGACGGACCTCCACTGAAGCTTTCTTT
CDR3: CASSPRRTSTEAFF
V: TRBV9
size: .
D: .
J: TRBJ1-1